This T cell receptor (beta chain) emerged from a study of shared clonotypes between healthy human individuals. Study-level points and caveats: Some naive CD4 clonotypes, around 5%, turned up in common across several donors.

Trimming removed 0 bases from V and 2 bases from J, with 10 bases in between. In germline, CDR1 is SGHTS, CDR2 YDEGEE. The CDR3 has 15 residues. Naive CD8 populations comprised CD45RO-negative cells positively selected for CCR7, excluding terminally differentiated effector memory CD45RA+ cells. In the source study's methods: With immunoSEQ giving junction-only sequences and no quality scores, filtering differed. TCRdb's table, derived via immunoSEQ multiplex PCR, lists solely in-frame clones and lacks some. That table is the source of V, J and clone size, and D and trimming were worked out from the DNA. The sample has roughly 2.1 million clones, under 95% seen once. On this clone: Its antigen is currently unknown.

Source material: naive CD8+ T cells from PBMCs. The chain joins TRBV5-8 to TRBJ2-3, with D uncertain. The receptor was derived from a man younger than 35 in good health. Some clones in this sample may be carry-over from other donors' samples. For the CDR3, the DNA is TGTGCCAGCAGCTTGGCCCCGGAATCCACAGATACGCAGTATTTT. Translated: CASSLAPESTDTQYF.